This T cell receptor (beta chain) derives from a study of cytomegalovirus exposure and HLA in healthy donors. On the study more broadly: Sequencing of about 179 million T cells in an earlier analysis found 120 million or so unique TCR beta sequences. Notes on the study in general: Earlier findings revealed that most TCR beta V segments proved productive either about 90% or about 30% of the time. A later analysis linked a missense variant in DCLRE1C to the trimming of TCR beta V and J genes.

The CDR3 has 12 amino acids. The germline V gene has CDR1 SEHNR and CDR2 FQNEAQ (reference sequence). Primers: 60 Vbeta forward and 13 Jbeta reverse. Profiled with immunoSEQ multiplex PCR; TCRdb holds only in-frame clones, not every one. The sample lists under 200,000 clones, 82% occurring once. For this clone: What it binds is unknown. One junction end does not reproduce the germline sequence, and a read error may be involved.

The chain combines TRBV7-9 with TRBJ2-5; D possibly matches TRBD1 or TRBD2 (5 bases each). The specimen sequenced was PBMCs. This clonotype was obtained from a girl between 10 and 17 years old in good health and CMV-seropositive. The CDR3 reads CSSSGKRGTQYF. The CDR3 region has the DNA TGTTCCAGCAGCGGAAAAAGGGGGACCCAGTACTTC.